These T cell receptor beta chains were read from a single sample in a study of patients and donors after allogeneic stem cell transplantation. Via MiXCR, TCRdb re-called the RT-PCR reads, giving one row per CDR3 protein. This sample has approximately 410,000 distinct CDR3 sequences, with 15% to 20% found just once. Input material: blood, either unsorted or a sorted T cell fraction (not recorded which). These receptors all stem from a human donor who was either an allogeneic HSCT recipient or a stem cell or donor lymphocyte infusion donor (not recorded which). It is not recorded whose cells these are; they may come from a transplant donor. The CDR3 runs from the conserved cysteine through the conserved F or W. Each record gives: V gene, D gene, J gene, clone size, CDR3 protein, CDR3 DNA. A D gene is named only where the DNA matches it firmly. Only part of the rows carry a size: once, few, many, or a class if the clone is expanded.

V gene: TRBV5-1; D gene: TRBD2; J gene: TRBJ2-3; clone size: many; CDR3 protein: CASVKLAGGSADTQYF; CDR3 DNA: TGCGCCAGCGTAAAACTAGCGGGAGGCTCGGCAGATACGCAGTATTTT
V gene: TRBV25-1; D gene: TRBD1; J gene: TRBJ2-7; clone size: many; CDR3 protein: CASRRGTGGYEQYF; CDR3 DNA: TGTGCCAGCAGGAGAGGGACAGGGGGTTACGAGCAGTACTTC
V gene: TRBV3-1; D gene: -; J gene: TRBJ2-1; clone size: few; CDR3 protein: CASSQGPSSYNEQFF; CDR3 DNA: TGTGCCAGCAGCCAAGGACCTAGCTCCTACAATGAGCAGTTCTTC
V gene: TRBV29-1; D gene: -; J gene: TRBJ2-5; clone size: few; CDR3 protein: CSVEYRESSRETQYF; CDR3 DNA: TGCAGCGTTGAATACAGGGAAAGTTCGCGAGAGACCCAGTACTTC
V gene: TRBV29-1; D gene: TRBD2; J gene: TRBJ2-3; clone size: -; CDR3 protein: CSAVPGTTSTDTQYF; CDR3 DNA: TGCAGCGCAGTCCCCGGGACTACTAGCACAGATACGCAGTATTTT
V gene: TRBV20-1; D gene: TRBD2; J gene: TRBJ2-3; clone size: -; CDR3 protein: CSARVAGFTDTQYF; CDR3 DNA: TGCAGTGCTAGGGTAGCGGGGTTCACAGATACGCAGTATTTT
V gene: TRBV5-1; D gene: TRBD2; J gene: TRBJ2-5; clone size: -; CDR3 protein: CASSLEAGMSRETQYF; CDR3 DNA: TGCGCCAGCAGCCTAGAAGCGGGAATGAGTCGAGAGACCCAGTACTTC
V gene: TRBV20-1; D gene: TRBD2; J gene: TRBJ2-7; clone size: few; CDR3 protein: CSARLAGGSYEQYF; CDR3 DNA: TGCAGTGCTAGATTGGCGGGAGGATCCTACGAGCAGTACTTC
V gene: TRBV19; D gene: TRBD2; J gene: TRBJ2-5; clone size: -; CDR3 protein: CASSKWTRKEETQYF; CDR3 DNA: TGTGCCAGTAGTAAATGGACTAGGAAGGAAGAGACCCAGTACTTC
V gene: TRBV5-1; D gene: TRBD2; J gene: TRBJ2-3; clone size: -; CDR3 protein: CASSLGLAGVSTDTQYF; CDR3 DNA: TGCGCCAGCAGCTTGGGACTAGCGGGGGTTAGCACAGATACGCAGTATTTT
V gene: TRBV21-1; D gene: -; J gene: TRBJ2-5; clone size: few; CDR3 protein: CASSKKVGAETQYF; CDR3 DNA: TGTGCCAGCAGCAAAAAGGTGGGGGCGGAGACCCAGTACTTC
V gene: TRBV6-5; D gene: -; J gene: TRBJ2-4; clone size: few; CDR3 protein: CASTPDRNIQYF; CDR3 DNA: TGTGCCAGCACCCCGGACAGAAACATTCAGTACTTC
V gene: TRBV4-1; D gene: -; J gene: TRBJ1-2; clone size: few; CDR3 protein: CASSQERATGNYYYTF; CDR3 DNA: TGCGCCAGCAGCCAAGAACGGGCCACAGGGAACTATTACTACACCTTC
V gene: TRBV6-1; D gene: TRBD1; J gene: TRBJ2-6; clone size: many; CDR3 protein: CASRRPGQGRAGANVLTF; CDR3 DNA: TGTGCCAGCAGACGACCGGGACAGGGGAGGGCTGGGGCCAACGTCCTGACTTTC
V gene: TRBV5-1; D gene: -; J gene: TRBJ1-5; clone size: many; CDR3 protein: CASSLSESEGQPQHF; CDR3 DNA: TGCGCCAGCAGCCTGTCGGAGTCAGAAGGTCAGCCCCAGCATTTT
V gene: TRBV29-1; D gene: -; J gene: TRBJ1-2; clone size: -; CDR3 protein: CSAPNRGLYGYTF; CDR3 DNA: TGCAGCGCCCCGAATAGGGGCTTGTATGGCTACACCTTC
V gene: TRBV6-1; D gene: -; J gene: TRBJ1-5; clone size: -; CDR3 protein: CASSVWNQPQHF; CDR3 DNA: TGTGCCAGCAGTGTTTGGAATCAGCCCCAGCATTTT
V gene: TRBV3-1; D gene: -; J gene: TRBJ2-1; clone size: -; CDR3 protein: CASSQRHEQFF; CDR3 DNA: TGTGCCAGCAGCCAACGACATGAGCAGTTCTTC
V gene: TRBV4-3; D gene: -; J gene: TRBJ2-1; clone size: -; CDR3 protein: CASSPSTWAGQFF; CDR3 DNA: TGCGCCAGCAGCCCCTCTACCTGGGCAGGGCAGTTCTTC
V gene: TRBV5-1; D gene: TRBD1; J gene: TRBJ2-1; clone size: many; CDR3 protein: CASSLGDRNEQFF; CDR3 DNA: TGCGCCAGCAGCTTGGGGGACAGGAATGAGCAGTTCTTC
V gene: TRBV11-3; D gene: TRBD2; J gene: TRBJ2-3; clone size: once; CDR3 protein: CASSLDGTSVTDTQYF; CDR3 DNA: TGTGCCAGCAGCTTAGATGGAACTAGCGTCACAGATACGCAGTATTTT
V gene: TRBV20-1; D gene: TRBD2; J gene: TRBJ2-5; clone size: -; CDR3 protein: CSAGTTSKSQYF; CDR3 DNA: TGCAGTGCTGGGACTACCTCGAAGTCCCAGTACTTC
V gene: TRBV30; D gene: -; J gene: TRBJ2-7; clone size: -; CDR3 protein: CAWSRESYEQYF; CDR3 DNA: TGTGCCTGGAGTCGAGAATCCTACGAGCAGTACTTC
V gene: TRBV25-1; D gene: TRBD1; J gene: TRBJ1-1; clone size: -; CDR3 protein: CASSEQTGAKITEAFF; CDR3 DNA: TGTGCCAGCAGTGAACAGACAGGGGCGAAGATCACTGAAGCTTTCTTT
V gene: TRBV5-5; D gene: TRBD1; J gene: TRBJ2-2; clone size: -; CDR3 protein: CASSVTPGQGTGELFF; CDR3 DNA: TGTGCCAGCAGCGTGACTCCGGGACAGGGGACCGGGGAGCTGTTTTTT
V gene: TRBV5-1; D gene: -; J gene: TRBJ2-7; clone size: many; CDR3 protein: CASSLGNSAYEQYF; CDR3 DNA: TGCGCCAGCAGCTTAGGAAACAGTGCCTACGAGCAGTACTTC
V gene: TRBV6-1; D gene: -; J gene: TRBJ2-6; clone size: -; CDR3 protein: CASTSAGANVLTF; CDR3 DNA: TGTGCCAGCACCTCGGCCGGGGCCAACGTCCTGACTTTC
V gene: TRBV7-3; D gene: TRBD1; J gene: TRBJ2-2; clone size: many; CDR3 protein: CASSLRQGATGELFF; CDR3 DNA: TGTGCCAGCAGCTTACGGCAGGGGGCTACCGGGGAGCTGTTTTTT
V gene: TRBV30; D gene: -; J gene: TRBJ1-5; clone size: few; CDR3 protein: CAWSPPQHF; CDR3 DNA: TGTGCCTGGAGTCCGCCCCAGCATTTT
V gene: TRBV18; D gene: -; J gene: TRBJ1-1; clone size: few; CDR3 protein: CASSPPVGVRTEAFF; CDR3 DNA: TGTGCCAGCTCACCACCAGTCGGGGTAAGGACTGAAGCTTTCTTT
V gene: TRBV7-9; D gene: -; J gene: TRBJ2-5; clone size: few; CDR3 protein: CASSSTAEETQYF; CDR3 DNA: TGTGCCAGCAGCTCGACAGCGGAAGAGACCCAGTACTTC
V gene: TRBV27; D gene: -; J gene: TRBJ1-2; clone size: few; CDR3 protein: CASSFGTNYGYTF; CDR3 DNA: TGTGCCAGCAGTTTTGGCACTAACTATGGCTACACCTTC
V gene: TRBV5-1; D gene: -; J gene: TRBJ2-1; clone size: many; CDR3 protein: CASYNLRSGHSYNEQFF; CDR3 DNA: TGCGCCAGTTATAATTTGAGAAGCGGCCACTCCTACAATGAGCAGTTCTTC
V gene: TRBV7-9; D gene: -; J gene: TRBJ1-2; clone size: few; CDR3 protein: CASSSQGYHYGYTF; CDR3 DNA: TGTGCCAGCAGCTCTCAGGGTTATCACTATGGCTACACCTTC
V gene: TRBV2; D gene: TRBD2; J gene: TRBJ2-7; clone size: -; CDR3 protein: CASIKVLAGGQEQYF; CDR3 DNA: TGTGCCAGCATAAAAGTACTAGCGGGAGGGCAAGAGCAGTACTTC
V gene: TRBV12-3/TRBV12-4; D gene: -; J gene: TRBJ1-5; clone size: few; CDR3 protein: CASKAGIQPQHF; CDR3 DNA: TGTGCCAGCAAAGCAGGGATTCAGCCCCAGCATTTT
V gene: TRBV7-8; D gene: -; J gene: TRBJ2-3; clone size: few; CDR3 protein: CASSPRAGQQATDTQYF; CDR3 DNA: TGTGCCAGCAGCCCTAGGGCGGGACAACAGGCCACAGATACGCAGTATTTT
V gene: TRBV20-1; D gene: -; J gene: TRBJ2-7; clone size: few; CDR3 protein: CSARDWGSPYEQYF; CDR3 DNA: TGCAGTGCTAGAGATTGGGGGAGCCCCTACGAGCAGTACTTC
V gene: TRBV27; D gene: -; J gene: TRBJ2-1; clone size: -; CDR3 protein: CARSLWAGLKMNEQFF; CDR3 DNA: TGTGCCAGAAGTTTATGGGCGGGACTTAAGATGAATGAGCAGTTCTTC
V gene: TRBV4-2; D gene: TRBD2; J gene: TRBJ2-7; clone size: few; CDR3 protein: CASSPGLAGHRPYEQYF; CDR3 DNA: TGTGCCAGCAGCCCGGGACTAGCGGGACACCGCCCCTACGAGCAGTACTTC
V gene: TRBV20-1; D gene: -; J gene: TRBJ1-6; clone size: -; CDR3 protein: CSAKLVLLRSGNSPLHF; CDR3 DNA: TGCAGTGCTAAGCTTGTCCTGCTCCGAAGCGGTAATTCACCCCTCCACTTT
V gene: TRBV5-1; D gene: -; J gene: TRBJ2-3; clone size: few; CDR3 protein: CASSLGPRADTQYF; CDR3 DNA: TGCGCCAGCAGCTTGGGGCCCAGGGCAGATACGCAGTATTTT
V gene: TRBV7-8; D gene: -; J gene: TRBJ2-5; clone size: few; CDR3 protein: CASSHNRKVWETQYF; CDR3 DNA: TGTGCCAGCAGCCATAACAGGAAGGTTTGGGAGACCCAGTACTTC
V gene: TRBV20-1; D gene: -; J gene: TRBJ1-6; clone size: -; CDR3 protein: CSANSHSPDSYNSPLHF; CDR3 DNA: TGCAGTGCTAATAGCCACTCCCCGGACTCCTATAATTCACCCCTCCACTTT
V gene: TRBV4-2; D gene: -; J gene: TRBJ2-3; clone size: few; CDR3 protein: CASSVSSRSTDTQYF; CDR3 DNA: TGTGCCAGCAGCGTCTCCTCCAGGAGCACAGATACGCAGTATTTT
V gene: TRBV2; D gene: -; J gene: TRBJ1-5; clone size: -; CDR3 protein: CASSEASYSNQPQHF; CDR3 DNA: TGTGCCAGCAGTGAAGCCAGCTATAGCAATCAGCCCCAGCATTTT
V gene: TRBV12-3/TRBV12-4; D gene: TRBD2; J gene: TRBJ2-1; clone size: -; CDR3 protein: CASSSLRLAGGGPSSYNEQFF; CDR3 DNA: TGTGCCAGCAGTTCCCTTCGACTAGCGGGAGGGGGGCCGTCCTCCTACAATGAGCAGTTCTTC
V gene: TRBV6-1; D gene: TRBD1; J gene: TRBJ1-2; clone size: -; CDR3 protein: CASSSDRGAYGYTF; CDR3 DNA: TGTGCCAGCAGCTCAGACAGGGGTGCCTATGGCTACACCTTC
V gene: TRBV18; D gene: TRBD1; J gene: TRBJ2-7; clone size: -; CDR3 protein: CASSRLDRTYEQYF; CDR3 DNA: TGTGCCAGCTCACGCTTGGACAGGACCTACGAGCAGTACTTC